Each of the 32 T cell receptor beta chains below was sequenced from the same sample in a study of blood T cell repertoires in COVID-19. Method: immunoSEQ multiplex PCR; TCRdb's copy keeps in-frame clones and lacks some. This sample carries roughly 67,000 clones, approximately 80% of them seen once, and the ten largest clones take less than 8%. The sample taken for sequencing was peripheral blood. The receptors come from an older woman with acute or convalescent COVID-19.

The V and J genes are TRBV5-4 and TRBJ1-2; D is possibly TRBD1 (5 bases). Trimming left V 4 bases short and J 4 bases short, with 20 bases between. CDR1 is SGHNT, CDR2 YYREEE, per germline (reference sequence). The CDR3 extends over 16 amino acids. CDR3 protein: CASSQPDDDRIYGYTF. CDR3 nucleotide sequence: TGTGCCAGCAGCCAGCCGGACGACGACAGAATCTATGGCTACACCTTC.

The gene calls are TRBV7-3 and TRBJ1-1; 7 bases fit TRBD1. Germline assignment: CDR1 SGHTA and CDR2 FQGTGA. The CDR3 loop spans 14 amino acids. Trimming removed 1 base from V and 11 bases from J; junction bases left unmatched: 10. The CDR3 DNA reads TGTGCCAGCAGCTTAATTCCCGGGACAGATGCCGCTTTCTTT. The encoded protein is CASSLIPGTDAAFF.

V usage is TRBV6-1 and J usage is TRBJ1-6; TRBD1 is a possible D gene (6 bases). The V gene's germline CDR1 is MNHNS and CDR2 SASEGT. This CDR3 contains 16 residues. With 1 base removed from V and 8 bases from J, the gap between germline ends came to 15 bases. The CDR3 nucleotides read TGTGCCAGCAGTGAAGAGGGGGTTACTATGGATTCACCCCTCCACTTT. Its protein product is CASSEEGVTMDSPLHF.

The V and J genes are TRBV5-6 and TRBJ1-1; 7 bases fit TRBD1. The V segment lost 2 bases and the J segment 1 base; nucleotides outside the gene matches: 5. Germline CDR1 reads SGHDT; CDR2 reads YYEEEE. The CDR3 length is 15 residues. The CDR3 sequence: CASSFSDRQNTEAFF. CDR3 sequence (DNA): TGTGCCAGCAGCTTTTCGGACAGGCAGAACACTGAAGCTTTCTTT.

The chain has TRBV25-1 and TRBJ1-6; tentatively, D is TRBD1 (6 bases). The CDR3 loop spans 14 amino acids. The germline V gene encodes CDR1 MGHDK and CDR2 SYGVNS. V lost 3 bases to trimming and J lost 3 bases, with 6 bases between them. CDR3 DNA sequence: TGTGCCAGCAGTGAGGGACACTATAATTCACCCCTCCACTTT. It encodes CASSEGHYNSPLHF.

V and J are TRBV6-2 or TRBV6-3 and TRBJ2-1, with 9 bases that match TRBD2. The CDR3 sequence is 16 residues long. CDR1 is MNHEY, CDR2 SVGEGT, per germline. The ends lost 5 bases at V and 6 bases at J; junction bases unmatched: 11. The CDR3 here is CASSRRAGGLGNEQFF. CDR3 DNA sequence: TGTGCCAGCAGTCGCCGAGCGGGAGGCTTGGGCAATGAGCAGTTCTTC.

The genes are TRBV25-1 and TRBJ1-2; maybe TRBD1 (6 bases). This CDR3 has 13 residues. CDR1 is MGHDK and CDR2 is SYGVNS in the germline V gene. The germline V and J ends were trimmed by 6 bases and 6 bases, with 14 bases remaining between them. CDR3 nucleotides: TGTGCCAGCAGCGCGTCAGGGGTAGATGGCTACACCTTC. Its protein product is CASSASGVDGYTF.

The CDR3 bases are TGTGCCAGCAGTGTCCAGGGTTATGGCTACACCTTC. This sequence encodes CASSVQGYGYTF. The chain carries TRBV28 and TRBJ1-2; D perhaps matches TRBD1 (5 bases). The V gene lost 5 bases and the J gene lost 5 bases, with 9 bases spanning the gap. The CDR3 consists of 12 residues. Germline CDR1 MDHEN, CDR2 SYDVKM.

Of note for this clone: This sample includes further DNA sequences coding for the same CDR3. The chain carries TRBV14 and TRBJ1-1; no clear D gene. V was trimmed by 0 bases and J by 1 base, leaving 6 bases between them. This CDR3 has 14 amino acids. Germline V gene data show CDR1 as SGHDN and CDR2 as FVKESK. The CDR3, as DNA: TGTGCCAGCAGCCAAGAAACCGGGAACACTGAAGCTTTCTTT. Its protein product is CASSQETGNTEAFF.

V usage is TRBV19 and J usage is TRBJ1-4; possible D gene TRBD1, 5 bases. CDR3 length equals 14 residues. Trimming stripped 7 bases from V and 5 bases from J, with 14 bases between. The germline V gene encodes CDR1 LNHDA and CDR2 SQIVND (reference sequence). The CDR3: CASISTASNEKLFF. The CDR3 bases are TGTGCCAGTATCTCGACAGCCTCCAATGAAAAACTGTTTTTT.

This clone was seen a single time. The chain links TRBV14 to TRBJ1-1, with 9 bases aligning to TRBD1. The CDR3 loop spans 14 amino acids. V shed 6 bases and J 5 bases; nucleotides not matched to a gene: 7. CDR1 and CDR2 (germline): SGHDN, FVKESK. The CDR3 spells CASSPTGGRTEAFF. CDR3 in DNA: TGTGCCAGCAGTCCCACAGGGGGCAGGACTGAAGCTTTCTTT.

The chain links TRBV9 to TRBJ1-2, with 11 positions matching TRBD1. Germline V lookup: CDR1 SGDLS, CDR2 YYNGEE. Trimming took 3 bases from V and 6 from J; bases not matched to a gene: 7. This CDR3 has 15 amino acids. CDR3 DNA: TGTGCCAGCAGCGGGGGACAGGGGGGTTTAAATGGCTACACCTTC. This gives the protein CASSGGQGGLNGYTF.

CDR3 protein: CASSEQQGIYGYTF. The DNA of the CDR3 is TGTGCCAGCAGTGAACAACAGGGGATCTATGGCTACACCTTC. The chain has TRBV6-1 and TRBJ1-2, with TRBD1 matching over 7 bases. The germline CDR1 and CDR2 sequences are MNHNS and SASEGT. J lost 4 bases, V lost 2 bases, and 4 bases had no gene match. CDR3 length equals 14 residues.

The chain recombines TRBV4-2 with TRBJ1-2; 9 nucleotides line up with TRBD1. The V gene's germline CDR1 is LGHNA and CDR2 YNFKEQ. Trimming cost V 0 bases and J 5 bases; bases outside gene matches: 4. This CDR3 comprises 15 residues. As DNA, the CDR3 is TGTGCCAGCAGCCAAGAACAGGGGGCATGGTATGGCTACACCTTC. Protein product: CASSQEQGAWYGYTF.

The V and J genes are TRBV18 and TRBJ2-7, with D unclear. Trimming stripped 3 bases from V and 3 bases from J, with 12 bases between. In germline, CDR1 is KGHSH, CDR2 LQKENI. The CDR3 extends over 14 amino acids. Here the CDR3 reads CASSPPGPNYEQYF. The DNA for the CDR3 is TGTGCCAGCTCACCGCCCGGTCCAAACTACGAGCAGTACTTC.

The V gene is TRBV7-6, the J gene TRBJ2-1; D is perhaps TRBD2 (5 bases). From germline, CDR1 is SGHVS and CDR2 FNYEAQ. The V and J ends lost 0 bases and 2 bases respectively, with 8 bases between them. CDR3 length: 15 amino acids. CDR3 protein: CASSLADGAYNEQFF. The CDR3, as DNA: TGTGCCAGCAGCTTAGCGGACGGGGCCTACAATGAGCAGTTCTTC.

CDR3 sequence (DNA): TGTGCCATCTCCGGGACAGGGGACAAAGGCTACACCTTC. Its protein product is CAISGTGDKGYTF. The rearrangement links TRBV6-5 to TRBJ1-2; TRBD1 agrees at 10 bases. J lost 8 bases, V lost 10 bases, and 10 bases had no gene match. In germline, CDR1 is MNHEY, CDR2 SVGAGI. CDR3 length equals 13 residues.

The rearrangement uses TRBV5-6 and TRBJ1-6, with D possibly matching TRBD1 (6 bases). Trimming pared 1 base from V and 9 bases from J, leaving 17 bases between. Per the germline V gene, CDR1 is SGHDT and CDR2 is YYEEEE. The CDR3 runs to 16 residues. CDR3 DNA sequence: TGTGCCAGCAGCTTGCCCCAGACAGGATTGGGTTCACCCCTCCACTTT. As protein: CASSLPQTGLGSPLHF.

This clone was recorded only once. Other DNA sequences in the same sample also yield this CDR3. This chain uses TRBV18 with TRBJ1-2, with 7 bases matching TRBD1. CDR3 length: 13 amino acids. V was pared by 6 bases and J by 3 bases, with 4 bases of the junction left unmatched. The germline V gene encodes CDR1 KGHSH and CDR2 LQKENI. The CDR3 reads CASSRDRDYGYTF. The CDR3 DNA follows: TGTGCCAGCTCGCGCGACAGGGACTATGGCTACACCTTC.

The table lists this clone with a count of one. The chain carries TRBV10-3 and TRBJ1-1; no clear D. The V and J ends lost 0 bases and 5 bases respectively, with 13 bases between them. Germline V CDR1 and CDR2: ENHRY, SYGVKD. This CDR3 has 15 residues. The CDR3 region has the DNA TGTGCCATCAGTGAGTCGTCTAGGGCGGGTACTGAAGCTTTCTTT. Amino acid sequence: CAISESSRAGTEAFF.

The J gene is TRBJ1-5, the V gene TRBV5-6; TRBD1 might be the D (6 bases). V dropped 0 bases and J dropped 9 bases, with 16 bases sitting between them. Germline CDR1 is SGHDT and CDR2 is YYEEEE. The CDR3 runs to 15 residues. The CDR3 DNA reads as TGTGCCAGCAGCTTGGCAGGGGCCCCGGGGGGGCCCCAGCATTTT. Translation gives CASSLAGAPGGPQHF.

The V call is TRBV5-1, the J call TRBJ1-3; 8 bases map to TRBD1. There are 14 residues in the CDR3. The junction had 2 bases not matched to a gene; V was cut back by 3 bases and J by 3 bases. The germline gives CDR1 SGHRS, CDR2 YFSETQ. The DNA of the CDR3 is TGCGCCAGCAGCTCACAGGGGGGTGGAAACACCATATATTTT. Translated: CASSSQGGGNTIYF.

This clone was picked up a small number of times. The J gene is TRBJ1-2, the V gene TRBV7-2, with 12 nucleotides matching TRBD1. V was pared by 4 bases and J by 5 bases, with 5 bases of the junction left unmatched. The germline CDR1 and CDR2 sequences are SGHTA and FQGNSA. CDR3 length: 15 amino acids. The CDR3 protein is CASSSGQGARYGYTF. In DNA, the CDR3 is TGTGCCAGCAGCTCGGGACAGGGGGCGAGATATGGCTACACCTTC. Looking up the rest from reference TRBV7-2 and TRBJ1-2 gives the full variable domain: GAGVSQSPSNKVTEKGKDVELRCDPISGHTALYWYRQSLGQGLEFLIYFQGNSAPDKSGLPSDRFSAERTGGSVSTLTIQRTQQEDSAVYLCASSSGQGARYGYTFGSGTRLTVV.

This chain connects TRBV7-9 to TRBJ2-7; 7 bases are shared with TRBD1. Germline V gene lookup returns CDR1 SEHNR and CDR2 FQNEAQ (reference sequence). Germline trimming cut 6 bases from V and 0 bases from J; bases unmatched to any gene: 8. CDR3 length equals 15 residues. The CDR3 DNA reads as TGTGCCAGCAGATTCGCACAGGGGAACTCCTACGAGCAGTACTTC. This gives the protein CASRFAQGNSYEQYF.

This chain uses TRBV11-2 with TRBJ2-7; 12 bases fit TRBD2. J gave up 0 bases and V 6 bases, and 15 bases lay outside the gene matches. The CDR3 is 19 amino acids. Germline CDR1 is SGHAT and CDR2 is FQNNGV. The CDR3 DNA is TGTGCCAGCAGGTCCTTCGGGACTAGCGGGCCAGGGGGCTCCTACGAGCAGTACTTC. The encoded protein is CASRSFGTSGPGGSYEQYF.

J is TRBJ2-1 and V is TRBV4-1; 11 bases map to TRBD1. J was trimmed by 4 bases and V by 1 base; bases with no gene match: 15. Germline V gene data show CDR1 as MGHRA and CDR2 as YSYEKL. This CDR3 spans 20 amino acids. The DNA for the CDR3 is TGCGCCAGCAGCCAAGTTCCGGGACAGGGGGTCGCGGGGGCATACAATGAGCAGTTCTTC. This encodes CASSQVPGQGVAGAYNEQFF.

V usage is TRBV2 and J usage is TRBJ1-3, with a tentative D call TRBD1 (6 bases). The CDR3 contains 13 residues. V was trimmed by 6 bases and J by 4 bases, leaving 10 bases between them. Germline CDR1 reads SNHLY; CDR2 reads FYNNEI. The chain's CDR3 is CASRTDRGNTIYF. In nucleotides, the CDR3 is TGTGCCAGCAGGACTGACAGGGGAAACACCATATATTTT.

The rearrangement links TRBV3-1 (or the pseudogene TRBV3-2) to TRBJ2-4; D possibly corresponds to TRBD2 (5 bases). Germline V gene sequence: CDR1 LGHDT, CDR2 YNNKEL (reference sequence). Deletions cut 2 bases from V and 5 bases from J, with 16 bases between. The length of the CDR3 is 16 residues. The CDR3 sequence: CASSQMVAGGQNIQYF. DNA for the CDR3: TGTGCCAGCAGCCAAATGGTTGCGGGTGGACAAAACATTCAGTACTTC.

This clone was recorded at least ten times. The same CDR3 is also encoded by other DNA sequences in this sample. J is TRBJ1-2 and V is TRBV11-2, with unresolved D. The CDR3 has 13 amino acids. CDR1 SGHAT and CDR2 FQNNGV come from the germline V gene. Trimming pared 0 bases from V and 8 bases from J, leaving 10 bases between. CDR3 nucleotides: TGTGCCAGCAGCTTAGAACCCGGGTCCGGCTACACCTTC. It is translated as CASSLEPGSGYTF.

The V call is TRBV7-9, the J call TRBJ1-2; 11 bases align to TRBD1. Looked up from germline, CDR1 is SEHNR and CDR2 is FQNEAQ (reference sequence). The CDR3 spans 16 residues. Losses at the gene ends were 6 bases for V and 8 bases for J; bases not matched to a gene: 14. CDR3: CASSLRRGQGVGGYTF. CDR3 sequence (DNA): TGTGCCAGCAGTCTACGGCGGGGACAGGGGGTAGGAGGCTACACCTTC.

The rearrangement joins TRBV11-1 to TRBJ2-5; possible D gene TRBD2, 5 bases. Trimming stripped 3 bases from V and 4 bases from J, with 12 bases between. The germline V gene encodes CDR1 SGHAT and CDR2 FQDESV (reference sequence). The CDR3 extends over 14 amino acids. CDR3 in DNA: TGTGCCAGCAGCTTCGAGCTAGCACCAGAGACCCAGTACTTC. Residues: CASSFELAPETQYF.

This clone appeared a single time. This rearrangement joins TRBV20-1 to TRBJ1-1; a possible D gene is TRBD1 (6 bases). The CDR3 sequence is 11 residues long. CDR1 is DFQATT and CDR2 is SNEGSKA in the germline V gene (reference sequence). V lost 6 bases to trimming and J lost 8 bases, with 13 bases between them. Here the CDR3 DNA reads TGCAGTGCCAAGGGGGGGCCGGAAGCTTTCTTT. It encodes CSAKGGPEAFF.